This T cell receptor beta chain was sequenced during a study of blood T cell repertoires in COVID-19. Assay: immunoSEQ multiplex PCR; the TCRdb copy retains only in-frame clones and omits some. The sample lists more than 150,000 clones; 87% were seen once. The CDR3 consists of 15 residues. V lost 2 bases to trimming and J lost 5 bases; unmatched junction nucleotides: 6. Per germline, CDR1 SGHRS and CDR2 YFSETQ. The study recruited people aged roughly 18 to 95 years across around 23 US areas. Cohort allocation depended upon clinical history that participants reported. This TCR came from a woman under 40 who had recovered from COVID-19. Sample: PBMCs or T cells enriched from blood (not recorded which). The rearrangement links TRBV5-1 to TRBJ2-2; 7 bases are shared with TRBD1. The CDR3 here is CASSFRQGRTGELFF. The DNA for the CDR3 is TGCGCCAGCAGCTTCCGACAGGGAAGAACCGGGGAGCTGTTTTTT.